This T cell receptor (beta chain) was recovered during a study of Ad26.COV2.S vaccination and SARS-CoV-2 variants. Study outcomes and limitations: Breadth measured for non-spike TCRs was similar across vaccine and placebo recipients.

Regarding this clone: Its antigen is as yet unknown.

This CDR3 region has 14 residues. Germline V gene lookup returns CDR1 MNHNS and CDR2 SASEGT. The V end lost 0 bases, the J end lost 2 bases, and 7 bases lay between the germline ends. Using immunoSEQ multiplex PCR, the repertoire was profiled, and TCRdb retains in-frame clones only, with some absent. The repertoire consists of a few hundred thousand clones, with roughly 80% occurring once and the leading ten covering 7.4%. Regarding treatment: roughly 20 received Ad26.COV2.S at low or high dose, single or two shots; five or six received placebo; per-sample allocation not given. Specimens were obtained on day 63 following the first vaccine or placebo injection. The donor's status was that of an adult aged 18-55 years in Boston. Built on an Ad26 vector, the vaccine expressed Wuhan-strain SARS-CoV-2 spike.

The sequencing used peripheral blood, collected in a trial of Ad26.COV2.S vaccine versus placebo. This clonotype originated in a person between 18 and 60 years old who received the Ad26.COV2.S COVID-19 vaccine or a placebo. This chain connects TRBV6-1 to TRBJ1-2; D is ambiguous. CDR3 loop: CASSEAWGNYGYTF. CDR3 bases: TGTGCCAGCAGTGAAGCGTGGGGAAACTATGGCTACACCTTC.